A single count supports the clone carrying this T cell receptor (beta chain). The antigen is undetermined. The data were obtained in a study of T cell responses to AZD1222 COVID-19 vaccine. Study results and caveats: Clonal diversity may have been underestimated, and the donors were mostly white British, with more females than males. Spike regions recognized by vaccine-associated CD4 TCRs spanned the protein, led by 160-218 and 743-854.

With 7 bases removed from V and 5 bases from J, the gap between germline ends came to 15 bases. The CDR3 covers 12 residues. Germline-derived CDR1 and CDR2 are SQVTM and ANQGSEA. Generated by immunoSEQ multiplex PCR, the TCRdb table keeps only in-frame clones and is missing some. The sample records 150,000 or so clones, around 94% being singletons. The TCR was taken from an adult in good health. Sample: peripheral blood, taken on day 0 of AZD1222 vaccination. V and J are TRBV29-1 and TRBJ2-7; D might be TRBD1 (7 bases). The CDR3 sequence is CSGGAGGNEQYF. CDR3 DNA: TGCAGCGGCGGGGCAGGGGGGAACGAGCAGTACTTC.